One sample yielded the 15 T cell receptor beta chains listed below, sequenced in a study of blood T cell repertoires in COVID-19. Sequencing used immunoSEQ multiplex PCR; TCRdb keeps in-frame clones, though not all of them. This repertoire shows about 340,000 clones, 86% found once; its top ten account for about 7.6%. The sample comprised peripheral blood. Source of these receptors: a woman in her fifties or sixties with COVID-19, enrolled during active disease.

This clone came up a few times. Different DNA sequences within this sample yield the same CDR3. The chain couples TRBV2 to TRBJ1-1, with 7 bases matching TRBD1. V shed 1 base, J shed 1 base, and the junction held 3 bases outside the gene matches. This CDR3 region has 15 residues. Germline values: CDR1 SNHLY, CDR2 FYNNEI. DNA for the CDR3: TGTGCCAGCAGTGAAGGTGAGGGGGCGAACACTGAAGCTTTCTTT. This translates into CASSEGEGANTEAFF.

This clone was counted only a few times. The genes are TRBV4-1 and TRBJ1-1; a weak D match, TRBD1 (5 bases). V lost 4 bases to trimming and J lost 5 bases, with 20 bases between them. The CDR3 is 16 residues long. Germline loops: CDR1 MGHRA, CDR2 YSYEKL. The CDR3, as DNA: TGCGCCAGCAGCCTTGCGCGGGGCCGGGCGGGGACTGAAGCTTTCTTT. Translation gives CASSLARGRAGTEAFF.

This clone was picked up one time. V gene TRBV5-6 combines with J gene TRBJ2-7; D might be TRBD2 (5 bases). Trimming removed 9 bases from V and 3 bases from J, with 16 bases in between. Germline V gene lookup returns CDR1 SGHDT and CDR2 YYEEEE. The CDR3 loop spans 13 amino acids. The CDR3 spells CATWRNGDYEQYF. CDR3 DNA: TGTGCCACTTGGCGAAACGGGGACTACGAGCAGTACTTC.

The rearrangement links TRBV19 to TRBJ1-2; D call uncertain. V shed 2 bases and J shed 2 bases, with 12 bases lying between them. The CDR3 runs to 15 residues. Germline loops: CDR1 LNHDA, CDR2 SQIVND (reference sequence). The CDR3 bases are TGTGCCAGTAGTATATCTTTGATGGAGAACTATGGCTACACCTTC. Its translation: CASSISLMENYGYTF.

The chain joins TRBV11-2 to TRBJ1-6; possible D gene TRBD1, 5 bases. CDR3 length: 16 amino acids. Per germline, CDR1 SGHAT and CDR2 FQNNGV. V dropped 5 bases and J dropped 1 base, with 12 bases sitting between them. As DNA, the CDR3 is TGTGCCAGCAGCGGAGACGGGGGGTCCTATAATTCACCCCTCCACTTT. This sequence encodes CASSGDGGSYNSPLHF.

The genes are TRBV6-1 and TRBJ1-3; weak D call: TRBD1 (5 bases). The V end was cut by 3 bases, the J end by 9 bases, with 9 bases between. The germline gives CDR1 MNHNS, CDR2 SASEGT. The CDR3 has 12 amino acids. The CDR3 sequence is CASSDTTVTIYF. The CDR3 region has the DNA TGTGCCAGCAGTGACACGACAGTCACCATATATTTT.

Written as DNA, the CDR3 is TGTGCCAGCATGTTAAGACAGGACTTTGGCTATGGCTACACCTTC. Residues: CASMLRQDFGYGYTF. The V and J genes are TRBV6-5 and TRBJ1-2, with D maybe TRBD1 (6 bases). Trimming took off 7 bases at V and 4 bases at J, with 19 bases between the two ends. The CDR3 is made up of 15 amino acids. Germline V lookup: CDR1 MNHEY, CDR2 SVGAGI.

This clone was seen more than once but under ten times. The chain uses TRBV7-6 and TRBJ1-4; TRBD1 is a possible D gene (5 bases). Germline V CDR1 and CDR2: SGHVS, FNYEAQ. Trimming cost V 5 bases and J 0 bases, with 10 bases left between them. The CDR3 runs to 15 residues. The CDR3 region has the DNA TGTGCCAGCAGCCCCCGGGGGACAACTAATGAAAAACTGTTTTTT. Translating gives CASSPRGTTNEKLFF. The whole variable domain, filled in from reference TRBV7-6 and TRBJ1-4, reads GAGVSQSPRYKVTKRGQDVALRCDPISGHVSLYWYRQALGQGPEFLTYFNYEAQQDKSGLPNDRFSAERPEGSISTLTIQRTEQRDSAMYRCASSPRGTTNEKLFFGSGTQLSVL.

J is TRBJ2-4 and V is TRBV7-9; D not resolved. V dropped 5 bases and J dropped 7 bases, with 18 bases sitting between them. Germline CDR1 reads SEHNR; CDR2 reads FQNEAQ (reference sequence). The CDR3 extends over 15 amino acids. In DNA, the CDR3 is TGTGCCAGCAGCCCATTTCAGGCGTCAGCTAACATTCAGTACTTC. Residues: CASSPFQASANIQYF.

The rearrangement links TRBV18 to TRBJ1-2; D unclear. Between the trimmed V and J ends, which lost 6 bases and 8 bases, there was a span of 19 bases. CDR3 size: 14 residues. In germline, CDR1 is KGHSH, CDR2 LQKENI. CDR3 sequence (DNA): TGTGCCAGCTCTCCCGGTTCCCCGCGCTGGGGCTACACCTTC. As protein: CASSPGSPRWGYTF.

J is TRBJ2-7 and V is TRBV24-1; tentatively, D is TRBD2 (6 bases). The CDR3 length is 12 residues. V dropped 2 bases and J dropped 5 bases, with 6 bases sitting between them. The germline CDR1 and CDR2 sequences are KGHDR and SFDVKD. In DNA form, the CDR3 reads TGTGCCACCAGTGATTGGGGGGACGAGCAGTACTTC. As protein: CATSDWGDEQYF.

The V call is TRBV9, the J call TRBJ2-3; the D gene is possibly TRBD1 (6 bases). Germline loops: CDR1 SGDLS, CDR2 YYNGEE. The CDR3 runs 18 residues. The ends were cut back, 0 bases at V and 1 base at J, with 18 bases in the middle. DNA of the CDR3: TGTGCCAGCAGCGTAGGGCAGGGGACCTACTACCGCACAGATACGCAGTATTTT. Its translation is CASSVGQGTYYRTDTQYF.

This chain links TRBV7-6 with TRBJ2-5; TRBD2 aligns across 14 bases. Germline lookup yields CDR1 SGHVS and CDR2 FNYEAQ. V gave up 4 bases and J gave up 1 base; unmatched junction bases: 8. CDR3 length: 18 amino acids. The CDR3 region has the DNA TGTGCCAGCAGCTCAGGACTAGCGGGGGGCCTGGTCCAAGAGACCCAGTACTTC. It is translated as CASSSGLAGGLVQETQYF.

This rearrangement joins TRBV15 to TRBJ1-2, with D perhaps TRBD1 (5 bases). V was shortened by 0 bases and J by 0 bases, with 8 bases between the two germline ends. The CDR3 runs to 15 residues. From germline, CDR1 is LNHNV and CDR2 YYDKDF (reference sequence). CDR3 nucleotide sequence: TGTGCCACCAGCAGAGAGGAAGGGGCTAACTATGGCTACACCTTC. Its translation: CATSREEGANYGYTF. The full variable domain, in which reference TRBV15 and TRBJ1-2 provide the parts outside the CDR3, is DAMVIQNPRYQVTQFGKPVTLSCSQTLNHNVMYWYQQKSSQAPKLLFHYYDKDFNNEADTPDNFQSRRPNTSFCFLDIRSPGLGDTAMYLCATSREEGANYGYTFGSGTRLTVV.

The chain uses TRBV27 and TRBJ2-7; D gene unclear. Per the germline V gene, CDR1 is MNHEY and CDR2 is SMNVEV (reference sequence). Trimming cost V 5 bases and J 6 bases, with 20 bases left between them. CDR3 length equals 15 residues. The CDR3 DNA reads as TGTGCCAGCAGTCCCTTTTCAGCGTCGGTAAGCGAGCAGTACTTC. Residues: CASSPFSASVSEQYF.